This T cell receptor beta chain was captured by sequencing in a study of cytomegalovirus exposure and HLA in healthy donors. Study results and limitations: A reported reduction in N-insertions relative to the roughly 610-donor mean was seen in an Asian-associated ancestry cluster in a later analysis. Most of the TCR beta V segments (in an earlier analysis) were productive either about 90% or about 30% of the time. When analyzed later, the rates of TCR association showed variation by HLA locus, with DRB1 the most and HLA-C the fewest.

The V gene's germline CDR1 is MDHEN and CDR2 SYDVKM. The CDR3 is made up of 16 amino acids. Unmatched junction bases numbered 9, after V lost 5 bases and J lost 6 bases. PCR employed 60 Vbeta and 13 Jbeta primers. The data were produced by immunoSEQ multiplex PCR, yet TCRdb's version contains in-frame clones alone and is incomplete. The data contain about 99,000 clones, around 73% of them singletons. The table lists this clone with a few counts. Its antigen is unidentified. Healthy people donating bone marrow made up the donors. Material: PBMCs. This TCR was recovered from a man aged 35 to 55 in good health and CMV-seronegative. The chain is built from TRBV28 and TRBJ2-7, with 14 nucleotides matching TRBD2. The CDR3 region is CASSTLGTSGRGEQYF. In DNA form, the CDR3 reads TGTGCCAGCAGTACCCTCGGGACTAGCGGGAGAGGCGAGCAGTACTTC.